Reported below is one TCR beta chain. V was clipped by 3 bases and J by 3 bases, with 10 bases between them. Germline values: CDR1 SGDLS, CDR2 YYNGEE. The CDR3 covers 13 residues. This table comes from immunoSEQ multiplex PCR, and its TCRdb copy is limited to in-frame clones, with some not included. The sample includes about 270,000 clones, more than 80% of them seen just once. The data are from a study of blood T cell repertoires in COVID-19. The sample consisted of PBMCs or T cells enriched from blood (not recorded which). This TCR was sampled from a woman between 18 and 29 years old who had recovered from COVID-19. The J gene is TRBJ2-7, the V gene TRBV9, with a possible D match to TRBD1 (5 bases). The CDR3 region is CASSGPDSYEQYF. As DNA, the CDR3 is TGTGCCAGCAGCGGTCCTGACAGCTACGAGCAGTACTTC.